This T cell receptor (beta chain) came from a study of blood T cell repertoires in COVID-19. The protocol was immunoSEQ multiplex PCR, while the TCRdb copy is restricted to in-frame clones and leaves out a portion. Seen here are around 190,000 clones, more than 75% observed once, and the top ten hold around 7.8%. Trimming removed 5 bases from V and 1 base from J, with 11 bases in between. The CDR3 consists of 14 residues. CDR1 and CDR2 (germline): MDHEN, SYDVKM. The J gene is TRBJ1-1, the V gene TRBV28; D perhaps matches TRBD1 (5 bases). The sequence came from a woman aged 60-70 years with COVID-19, enrolled during active disease. Input material: peripheral blood. The CDR3 reads CASSPPGGNTEAFF. CDR3 in DNA: TGTGCCAGCAGTCCCCCGGGGGGGAACACTGAAGCTTTCTTT.